What follows is one T cell receptor (beta chain) and its context. This clonotype was seen a handful of times. Its cognate antigen has yet to be identified. Base qualities are not recorded, but no much larger clone differs from it by a single base. This entry belongs to a study of identical twins (TCRdb year 2016). Regarding the complete study: The study deep-sequenced TCR alpha and beta repertoires from monozygotic twins, unrelated adults of various ages and cord blood to test whether fetal clonotypes persist. Replicate twin experiments were performed at different times using different library preparation protocols to rule out contamination.

Only healthy Caucasian donors were included. The twin cohort consisted of three pairs of female monozygotic twins, all aged about 18 to 30 years. Peripheral blood mononuclear cells were the source from which RNA for the TCR libraries was isolated. Libraries came from 5' RACE. The reads were generated on an Illumina HiSeq 2000. Template switching introduced a universal primer binding site; the final cDNA contained a unique molecular identifier, enabling accurate counting of TCR cDNA molecules. Specific primers in the conserved constant-segment region were used to synthesize first-strand cDNA for the TCR alpha and beta chains. To control for contamination, every cDNA library carried two barcodes: a SMART-Mk sample barcode plus Illumina barcodes. TruSeq adapter sequences along with Illumina sample barcodes were introduced in two successive PCR steps. The Illumina HiSeq platform was used with custom primers to sequence TCR alpha and beta cDNA libraries. The paper's data handling went like this. MiGEC processed the raw reads to extract unique molecular identifiers, while MiXCR was used to determine the CDR3 positions. Recombination models were inferred per individual with the repgenHMM and IGoR tools using an EM algorithm. Shared clonotype analysis was performed with the tcR package in R, normalizing sharing by the product of cloneset sizes. Out-of-frame nonproductive sequences were analyzed to study raw recombination free of thymic and clonal selection effects. TCRdb reanalyzed the raw reads on its own, using fastp at Q25 for trimming and MiXCR for clone calling, and kept in-frame beta chains. Here each entry gathers all rows of one CDR3 protein and keeps the most common genes and DNA. Here the V and J calls rest on TCRdb's processing, not on the authors' analysis. The sample data list some 630,000 distinct CDR3 sequences, and about 7% of these were observed just once. In total, the top ten clones hold approximately 1.5% of the sample.

Broader findings and caveats from the paper: Because the same donors could not be followed over many years, conclusions were based on cross-sectional statistical analysis. Fewer insertions were carried by abundant cord blood beta clonotypes; a weaker similar trend was observed in young adult naive repertoires, while no such trend was observed in memory repertoires. Out-of-frame TCR alpha sequences shared between twins showed an excess of low generation-probability sequences compared with coincidental sharing between unrelated individuals. Zero-insertion analyses could be partly confounded by invariant T cells such as MAIT and iNKT, although diverse VJ usage argued against such confounding for most clonotypes. Out-of-frame TCR alpha sharing in monozygotic twins was systematically underestimated by recombination models, whereas sharing between unrelated individuals was in agreement with the recombination models. In beta out-of-frame sequences, excess twin sharing was weaker, because having fewer shared sequences lowered the signal-to-noise ratio.

This sample also belongs to another study, concerning yellow fever vaccine responses in identical twins. That second report states: The T cell response to vaccination in identical twins was reported by the authors to appear partly convergent and partly personalized. Focusing on identical twins, the study followed the T cell clones that responded to the vaccine, and did so with precision.

Sequencing was done on a sample of PBMCs. This TCR came from a woman under 30 in good health.

CDR3 region: CASGRERYEQYF. At the DNA level, the sequence is TGTGCCAGCGGCAGGGAACGCTACGAGCAGTACTTC. The V and J genes are TRBV7-9 and TRBJ2-7, and TRBD1 may be the D gene, going by 5 matching bases. The V and J ends are trimmed by 8 bases and 3 bases, leaving 11 bases between them. From the cysteine through the phenylalanine, the CDR3 covers 12 amino acids. Just CDR3 DNA is preserved here, 36 bases in frame from base 1. Sequences SEHNR (CDR1) and FQNEAQ (CDR2) are obtained from the germline V gene (reference sequence).